One and the same sample provided the 8 T cell receptor beta chains below, sequenced in a study of blood T cells in healthy people across ages. A second PCR, run for about 6 to 12 cycles, used a sample-barcoded 5' primer plus a J-beta primer mix. TCRdb independently ran MiXCR on the 5' RACE reads; one entry per CDR3 protein. Of about 720,000 distinct CDR3 sequences listed, about 20% are singletons. The sample was blood. Receptor source: a man between 70 and 80 years old in good health.

The chain links TRBV28 to TRBJ2-7; D perhaps matches TRBD1 (6 bases). Germline V gene sequence: CDR1 MDHEN, CDR2 SYDVKM. V shed 8 bases and J shed 0 bases, with 14 bases lying between them. CDR3 length: 14 amino acids. CDR3 DNA: TGTGCCAGCGCTGGCCAGGGGAGCTCCTACGAGCAGTACTTC. Protein: CASAGQGSSYEQYF.

Written as DNA, the CDR3 is TGTGCCAGCAGTTTCCAGGGGGCGCAGTTCTTC. It translates to CASSFQGAQFF. V usage is TRBV12-3 or TRBV12-4 and J usage is TRBJ2-5; TRBD1 matches at 8 bases. The DNA end lines up better with TRBJ2-1; the J call may be wrong. The CDR3 runs 11 residues.

This clonotype appeared a few times. The chain employs TRBV10-2 and TRBJ1-6; D unclear. Trimming removed 7 bases from V and 5 bases from J, with 12 bases in between. Per the germline V gene, CDR1 is WSHSY and CDR2 is SAAADI. There are 14 residues in the CDR3. The CDR3 DNA follows: TGCGCCAGCACTGACGGCGGGAATAATTCACCCCTCCACTTT. It encodes CASTDGGNNSPLHF.

This chain connects TRBV7-2 to TRBJ1-2, with a tentative D call TRBD1 (5 bases). The CDR3 totals 15 residues. The germline CDR1 and CDR2 sequences are SGHTA and FQGNSA. Trimming cost V 1 base and J 7 bases, with 16 bases left between them. This CDR3 reads CASSLDGARQRGYTF. DNA for the CDR3: TGTGCCAGCAGCTTAGACGGGGCCCGACAGCGTGGCTACACCTTC.

In its sample, this clonotype was seen a few times. This sequence joins TRBV12-3 or TRBV12-4 and TRBJ2-3; D could derive from TRBD1 or TRBD2 (6 bases each). The CDR3 runs to 15 residues. Between the trimmed V and J ends, which lost 3 bases and 4 bases, there was a span of 14 bases. CDR3 coding DNA: TGTGCCAGCAGTTTCAAGGGGGGAGGCCCAGATACGCAGTATTTT. Encoded protein: CASSFKGGGPDTQYF.

This clonotype occurred a few times. The chain recombines TRBV12-3 or TRBV12-4 with TRBJ2-1; 16 bases agree with TRBD2. The length of the CDR3 is 17 residues. Unmatched junction bases numbered 5, after V lost 6 bases and J lost 3 bases. DNA for the CDR3: TGTGCCAGCAGGGGGACTAGCGGGGGGGCGGGCTACAATGAGCAGTTCTTC. Protein sequence: CASRGTSGGAGYNEQFF.

The chain joins TRBV20-1 to TRBJ2-3; 8 bases are shared with TRBD1. Germline V gene lookup returns CDR1 DFQATT and CDR2 SNEGSKA (reference sequence). With 6 bases clipped from V and 6 bases from J, the junction kept 11 bases outside the gene matches. There are 14 residues in the CDR3. CDR3 bases: TGCAGTGCAGCGACAGGGGATTTCCACGATACGCAGTATTTT. Translating gives CSAATGDFHDTQYF.

Regarding this clonotype: Sequence at one end of the junction differs from germline and may be a read error. This chain uses TRBV7-2 with TRBJ1-1, with D perhaps matching TRBD1 (5 bases). Germline V gene sequence: CDR1 SGHTA, CDR2 FQGNSA. The CDR3 is made up of 15 amino acids. The CDR3: CASSLFGAGNSEAFF. The CDR3 DNA follows: TGTGCCAGCAGCTTATTCGGGGCCGGGAACTCTGAAGCTTTCTTT.